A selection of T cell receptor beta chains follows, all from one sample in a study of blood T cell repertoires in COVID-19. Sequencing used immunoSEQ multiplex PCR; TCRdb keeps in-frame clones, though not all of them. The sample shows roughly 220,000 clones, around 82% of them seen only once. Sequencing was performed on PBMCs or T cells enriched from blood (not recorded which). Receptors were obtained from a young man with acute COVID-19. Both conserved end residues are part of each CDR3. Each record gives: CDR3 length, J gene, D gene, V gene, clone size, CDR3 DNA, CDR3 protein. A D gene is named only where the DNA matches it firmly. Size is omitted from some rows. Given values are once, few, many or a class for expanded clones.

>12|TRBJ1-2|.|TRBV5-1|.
TGCGCCAGCAGCTTGGGAGAATATGGCTACACCTTC
CASSLGEYGYTF
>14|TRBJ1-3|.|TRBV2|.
TGTGCCAGCGCCCTAGACAGTATCGGAAACACCATATATTTT
CASALDSIGNTIYF
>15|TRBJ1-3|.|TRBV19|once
TGTGCCAGTAGTACCGGTACGGTATCTGGAAACACCATATATTTT
CASSTGTVSGNTIYF
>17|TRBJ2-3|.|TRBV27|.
TGTGCCAGCAGTTTATCGCGGTCCCCCTCGTTGGCAGATACGCAGTATTTT
CASSLSRSPSLADTQYF
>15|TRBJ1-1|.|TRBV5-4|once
TGTGCCAGCAGCACCGAGCGGGTAGGGATCACTGAAGCTTTCTTT
CASSTERVGITEAFF
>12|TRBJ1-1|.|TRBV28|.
TGTGCCAGCACCCGCGGGGGTAGGGAAGCTTTCTTT
CASTRGGREAFF
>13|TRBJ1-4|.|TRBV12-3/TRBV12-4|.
TGTGCCAGCAGTTTCAACGGTCGGGAGAAACTGTTTTTT
CASSFNGREKLFF
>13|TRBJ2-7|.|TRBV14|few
TGTGCCAGCAACCAGAGAAGAAGGGGAGAGCAGTACTTC
CASNQRRRGEQYF
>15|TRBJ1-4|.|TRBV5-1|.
TGCGCCAGCAGCTTGGAAACTACGCAGGGTGGAAAACTGTTTTTT
CASSLETTQGGKLFF
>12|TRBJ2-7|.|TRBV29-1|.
TGCAGCGTTGGTGTAGGGGTCTACGAGCAGTACTTC
CSVGVGVYEQYF
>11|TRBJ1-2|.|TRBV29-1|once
TGCAGCGTACATGGGGGGGATTCCTACACCTTC
CSVHGGDSYTF
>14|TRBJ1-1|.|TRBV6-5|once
TGTGCCAGCGGGTCCAGAACAGGGTTATCTGAAGCTTTCTTT
CASGSRTGLSEAFF
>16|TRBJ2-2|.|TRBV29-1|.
TGCAGCGTTGTGAGCCGGGGGTTTGGCGGCACCGGGGAGCTGTTTTTT
CSVVSRGFGGTGELFF
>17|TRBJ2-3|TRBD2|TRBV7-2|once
TGTGCCAGCAGCTTCCCAAGGACTAGCATTTCCCCAGATACGCAGTATTTT
CASSFPRTSISPDTQYF
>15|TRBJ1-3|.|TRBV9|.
TGTGCCAGCAGCGTAGGACAGGCTGAAGGAAACACCATATATTTT
CASSVGQAEGNTIYF
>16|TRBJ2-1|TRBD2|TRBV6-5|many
TGTGCCAGCAGTTCCCCTAGCGGGGGATCCTACAATGAGCAGTTCTTC
CASSSPSGGSYNEQFF
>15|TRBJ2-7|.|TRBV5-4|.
TGTGCCAGCAGCTTGGGAGGGACAAGGAGTTACGAGCAGTACTTC
CASSLGGTRSYEQYF
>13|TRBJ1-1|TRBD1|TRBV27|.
TGTGCCAGCAACGGACAGGGGGTCACTGAAGCTTTCTTT
CASNGQGVTEAFF
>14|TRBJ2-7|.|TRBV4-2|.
TGTGCCAGCAGCCACGATATCCGAGTCGGGGAGCAGTACTTC
CASSHDIRVGEQYF
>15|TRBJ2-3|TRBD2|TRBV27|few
TGTGCCAGCAGTTTAGGGGGTAGCGGGGGAGATACGCAGTATTTT
CASSLGGSGGDTQYF
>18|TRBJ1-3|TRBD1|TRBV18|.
TGTGCCAGCTCAACCAAACCGACAGGGGAAATAGAGGTCAACACCATATATTTT
CASSTKPTGEIEVNTIYF
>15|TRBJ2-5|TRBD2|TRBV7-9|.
TGTGCCAGCAGCTTAGCTAGCGGGGGCGGAGAGACCCAGTACTTC
CASSLASGGGETQYF
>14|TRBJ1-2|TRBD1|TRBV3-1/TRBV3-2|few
TGTGCCAGCAGCCCACAGGGGGCCGTCCTAGGCTACACCTTC
CASSPQGAVLGYTF
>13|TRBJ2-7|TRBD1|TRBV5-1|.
TGCGCCAGCAGCTTGAACAGGGGTTACGAGCAGTACTTC
CASSLNRGYEQYF
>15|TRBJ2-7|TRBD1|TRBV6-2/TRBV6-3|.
TGTGCCAGCAGCCTCGGACAGGGACGGACCTACGAGCAGTACTTC
CASSLGQGRTYEQYF
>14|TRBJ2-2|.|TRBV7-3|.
TGTGCCAGCAGCCCGGGACAGAACACCGGGGAGCTGTTTTTT
CASSPGQNTGELFF
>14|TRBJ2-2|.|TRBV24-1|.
TGTGCCACCAGTCTTGGCAGTTACACCGGGGAGCTGTTTTTT
CATSLGSYTGELFF
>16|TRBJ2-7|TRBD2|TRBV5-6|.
TGTGCCAGCAGCTTGGCTAGCGGGGGGGCCTCCTACGAGCAGTACTTC
CASSLASGGASYEQYF
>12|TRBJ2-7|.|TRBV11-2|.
TGTGCCAGCAGCCAGGGCGCCTACGAGCAGTACTTC
CASSQGAYEQYF
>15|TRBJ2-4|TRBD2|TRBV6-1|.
TGTGCCAGCAGTGAACTAGCGGGGGGCAAAAACATTCAGTACTTC
CASSELAGGKNIQYF
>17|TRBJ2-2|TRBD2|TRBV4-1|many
TGCGCCAGCAGCGAAGAATGGGCGGGGGGGTGGTCGCGGGAGCTGTTTTTT
CASSEEWAGGWSRELFF
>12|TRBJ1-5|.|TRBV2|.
TGTGCCACGAGGCCCGACGAGGGGCCCCAGCATTTT
CATRPDEGPQHF
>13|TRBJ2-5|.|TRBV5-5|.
TGTGCCAGCAGCTTGTTACTACAAGAGACCCAGTACTTC
CASSLLLQETQYF
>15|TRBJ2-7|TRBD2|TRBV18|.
TGTGCCAGCTCACCGGGGACTAGTGGTGGGTACGAGCAGTACTTC
CASSPGTSGGYEQYF
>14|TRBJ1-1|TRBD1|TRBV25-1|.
TGTGCCAGCAGTGGCCTACAGGGGATCACTGAAGCTTTCTTT
CASSGLQGITEAFF
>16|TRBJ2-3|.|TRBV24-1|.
TGTGCCACCTTTTCAATCCAGGGGTTTCTCCCAGATACGCAGTATTTT
CATFSIQGFLPDTQYF
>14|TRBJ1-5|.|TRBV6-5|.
TGTGCCAGCAGTCTAAGAGGAAGCTATCAGCCCCAGCATTTT
CASSLRGSYQPQHF
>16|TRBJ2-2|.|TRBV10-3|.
TGTGCCATCAGTGAATCCGCGCTGCTGGACACCGGGGAGCTGTTTTTT
CAISESALLDTGELFF
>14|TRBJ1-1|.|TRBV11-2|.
TGTGCCAGCAGCTTAACAGGGATGGGCACTGAAGCTTTCTTT
CASSLTGMGTEAFF
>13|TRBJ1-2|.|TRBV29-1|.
TGCAGCGTTGAAGTGCCAGGGGTCTATGGCTACACCTTC
CSVEVPGVYGYTF
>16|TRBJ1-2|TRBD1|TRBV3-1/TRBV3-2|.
TGTGCCAGCAGCCACACGATGGACAGGGAAAACTATGGCTACACCTTC
CASSHTMDRENYGYTF
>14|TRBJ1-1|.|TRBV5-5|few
TGTGCCAGCAGCTTAGGAGGGGTTAACACTGAAGCTTTCTTT
CASSLGGVNTEAFF
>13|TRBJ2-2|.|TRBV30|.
TGTGCCTGGAGTGTCAAAAACACCGGGGAGCTGTTTTTT
CAWSVKNTGELFF
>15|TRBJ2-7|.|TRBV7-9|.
TGTGCCAGCAGCTTAGTGGCGGGGAGCTCCTACGAGCAGTACTTC
CASSLVAGSSYEQYF
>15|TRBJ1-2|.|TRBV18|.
TGTGCCAGCTCACCACCGACAGGCTATTATTATGGCTACACCTTC
CASSPPTGYYYGYTF
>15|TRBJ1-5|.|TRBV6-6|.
TGTGCCAGCAGTCAAGTAGGGGATAGCAATCAGCCCCAGCATTTT
CASSQVGDSNQPQHF
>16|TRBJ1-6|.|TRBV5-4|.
TGTGCCAGCAGCTTGGACGCGGGGGCTAGCAATTCACCCCTCCACTTT
CASSLDAGASNSPLHF
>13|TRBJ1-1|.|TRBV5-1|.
TGCGCCAGCATTAGCACAGGGAACACTGAAGCTTTCTTT
CASISTGNTEAFF
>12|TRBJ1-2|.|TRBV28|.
TGTGCCTACAGAGAGGGTAACTATGGCTACACCTTC
CAYREGNYGYTF
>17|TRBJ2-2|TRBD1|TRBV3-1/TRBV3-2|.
TGTGCCAGCAGCCAAGCAGGGGGCGGACTGAACACCGGGGAGCTGTTTTTT
CASSQAGGGLNTGELFF
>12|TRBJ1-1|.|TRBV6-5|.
TGTGCCAGCAGTCGGGGAGACACTGAAGCTTTCTTT
CASSRGDTEAFF
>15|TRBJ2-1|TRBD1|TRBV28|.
TGTGCCAGCAGTTTAACGGGACAGGGGTACAATGAGCAGTTCTTC
CASSLTGQGYNEQFF
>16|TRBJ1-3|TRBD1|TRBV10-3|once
TGTGCCATCAGTGAACAGGGGCCCGACTCTGGAAACACCATATATTTT
CAISEQGPDSGNTIYF
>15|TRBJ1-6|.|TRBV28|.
TGTGCCAGCAGTTTAAGGCAGGATACTAATTCACCCCTCCACTTT
CASSLRQDTNSPLHF
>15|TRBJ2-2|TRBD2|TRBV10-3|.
TGTGCCATCAGCGGCGGGGGGTCGAACACCGGGGAGCTGTTTTTT
CAISGGGSNTGELFF
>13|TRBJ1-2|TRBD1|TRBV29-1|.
TGCAGCGTTGTTGAGGGGGCAAGCTATGGCTACACCTTC
CSVVEGASYGYTF
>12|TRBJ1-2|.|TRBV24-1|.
TGTGCCACCAGTGATTATAGCTATGGCTACACCTTC
CATSDYSYGYTF
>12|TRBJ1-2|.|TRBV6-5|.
TGTGCCAGCGGGCAGGGTCTCTATGGCTACACCTTC
CASGQGLYGYTF
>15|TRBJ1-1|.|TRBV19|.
TGTGCCAGTAGTATAGCTAACAGACGGAACACTGAAGCTTTCTTT
CASSIANRRNTEAFF
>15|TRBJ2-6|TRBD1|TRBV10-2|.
TGCGCCAGCAGGACAGGGTTGGCTGGGGCCAACGTCCTGACTTTC
CASRTGLAGANVLTF